The present entry profiles one T cell receptor (beta chain) with its context. The clone's antigen remains unknown. Qualities for individual bases were not recorded, and no much larger clone is one base off. V is shortened by 6 bases, J by 5 bases, and the region joining them spans 14 bases. Looking up the germline V gene yields CDR1 MDHEN and CDR2 SYDVKM. Including the terminal cysteine and phenylalanine, the CDR3 comprises 13 residues. The DNA shown is the 39-base CDR3, in frame from base 1. The data are from a study of CD8 T cells in ankylosing spondylitis (dated by TCRdb to 2015 to 2018). Regarding the study in general: The study set out to find disease-linked TCR variants by profiling T cell receptor beta repertoires in ankylosing spondylitis patients and healthy donors. The whole study cohort included 95 to 130 healthy donors and under 30 ankylosing spondylitis patients. Samples of peripheral blood were taken, and for ankylosing spondylitis patients, synovial fluid was collected as well.

Data came from an Illumina HiSeq 2500. TCR beta libraries were prepared by quantitative 5'-RACE with molecular barcodes. The authors' analysis ran thus. Disease-linked TCR variants were identified with a new computational method built on a probabilistic model of VDJ rearrangement. TCRdb applied fastp at Q25 and MiXCR to the public reads, then kept only in-frame beta chains. Under each unique CDR3 protein, matching rows form one entry showing the most common genes and DNA. The V and J calls here are based on TCRdb, not the publication. Recorded for this sample are around 180,000 distinct CDR3 sequences; 13% of them occurred a single time. The ten largest account for 8% to 13% of the sample. The paper as a whole reports these results and caveats: A CD8+ phenotype was shown by the disease-linked clones, which were found at relatively low frequencies in peripheral blood. The disease-linked clones were reported to be significantly enriched in matched synovial fluid samples from ankylosing spondylitis patients. Blood from ankylosing spondylitis patients appeared to be characterized by a TCR beta motif made up of eight highly homologous amino acid variants. Some of the motif variants had been reported before in the synovial fluid and blood of reactive arthritis patients, a finding that suggests common disease-initiation mechanisms.

The chain employs TRBV28 and TRBJ2-7; the D segment could be TRBD2, given 7 matching bases. The receptor's source is a female donor with ankylosing spondylitis or in good health (not recorded which). Sequenced input: blood, either unsorted or a sorted T cell fraction (not recorded which). The CDR3 loop reads CASSLSGGDEQYF. The bases are TGTGCCAGCAGCCTTTCGGGGGGCGACGAGCAGTACTTC.